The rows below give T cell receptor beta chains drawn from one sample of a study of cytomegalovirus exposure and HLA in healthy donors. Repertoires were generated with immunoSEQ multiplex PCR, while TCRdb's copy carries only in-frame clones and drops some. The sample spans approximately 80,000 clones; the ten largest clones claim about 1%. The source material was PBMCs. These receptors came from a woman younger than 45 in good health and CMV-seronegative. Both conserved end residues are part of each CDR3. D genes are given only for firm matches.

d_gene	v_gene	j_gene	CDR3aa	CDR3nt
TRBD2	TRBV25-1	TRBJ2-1	CASSGGLAKNEQFF	TGTGCCAGCAGTGGAGGACTAGCTAAAAATGAGCAGTTCTTC
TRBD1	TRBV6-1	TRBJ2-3	CASSAGQGPKDTQYF	TGTGCCAGCAGTGCTGGACAGGGGCCGAAAGATACGCAGTATTTT
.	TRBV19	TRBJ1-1	CASRNRRGENTEAFF	TGTGCCAGTAGAAACCGCAGGGGTGAAAACACTGAAGCTTTCTTT
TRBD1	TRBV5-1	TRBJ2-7	CASSPGTGIAYEQYF	TGCGCCAGCAGCCCCGGGACAGGGATCGCCTACGAGCAGTACTTC
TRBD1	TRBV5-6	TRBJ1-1	CASSLATGTGVMNTEAFF	TGTGCCAGCAGCTTGGCGACCGGGACAGGGGTAATGAACACTGAAGCTTTCTTT
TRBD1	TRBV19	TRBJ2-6	CASSTKLTGGLLSGANVLTF	TGTGCCAGTAGTACCAAATTAACAGGGGGCCTCTTGTCTGGGGCCAACGTCCTGACTTTC
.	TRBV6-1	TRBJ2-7	CATGENYEQYF	TGTGCCACAGGGGAAAACTACGAGCAGTACTTC
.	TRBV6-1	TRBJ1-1	CASRLEAVMNTEAFF	TGTGCCAGCAGATTAGAGGCAGTTATGAACACTGAAGCTTTCTTT
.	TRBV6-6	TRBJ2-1	CASSYSPSFAEQFF	TGTGCCAGCAGTTACTCGCCGAGCTTCGCTGAGCAGTTCTTC
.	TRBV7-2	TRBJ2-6	CASSLVGGNSGANVLTF	TGTGCCAGCAGCTTAGTTGGGGGGAACTCTGGGGCCAACGTCCTGACTTTC
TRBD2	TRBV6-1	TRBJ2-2	CASSVWTSKNTGELFF	TGTGCCAGCAGTGTTTGGACTAGCAAAAACACCGGGGAGCTGTTTTTT
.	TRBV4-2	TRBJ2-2	CASIGQTGELFF	TGTGCCAGCATCGGACAGACCGGGGAGCTGTTTTTT
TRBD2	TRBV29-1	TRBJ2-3	CSVDAGRAVEADTQYF	TGCAGCGTTGACGCCGGGAGGGCAGTCGAGGCAGATACGCAGTATTTT
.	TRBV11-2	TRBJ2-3	CASSPRDRAVDRTDTQYF	TGTGCCAGCAGCCCCCGAGACCGAGCGGTGGACCGCACAGATACGCAGTATTTT
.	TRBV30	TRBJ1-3	CAWSPYGNTIYF	TGTGCCTGGAGTCCCTATGGAAACACCATATATTTT
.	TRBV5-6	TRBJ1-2	CASSSPGPGKNYGYTF	TGTGCCAGCAGCTCCCCTGGGCCAGGGAAGAACTATGGCTACACCTTC